This record covers a single T cell receptor (beta chain). Antigen: not known. This sample is part of a study of cytomegalovirus exposure and HLA in healthy donors. Study in general: It was reported in a later analysis that the same platform had been used for the 90 to 150 validation repertoires as for the roughly 700 first-cohort repertoires.

The data were produced by immunoSEQ multiplex PCR, yet TCRdb's version contains in-frame clones alone and is incomplete. The repertoire consists of about 330,000 clones, with around 90% occurring once and the leading ten covering 1.2%. General study results and limits: In vitro experiments confirmed that a few CMV-associated chains were specific for CMV antigens. The study designated roughly 160 TCR beta chains cytomegalovirus-associated.

It was the roughly 120-subject validation cohort, separate from the 666-subject first cohort, to which the donors belonged. Material for sequencing was PBMCs. The source of this sequence is a woman in her 30s in good health and CMV-seropositive.

In DNA, the CDR3 is TGTGCCAGCAGCTTTACGACAGGGCCGGTGGGTGAGCAGTACTTC. Translated, it gives CASSFTTGPVGEQYF. The chain employs TRBV11-3 and TRBJ2-7; 7 bases line up with TRBD1. The CDR3 runs to 15 residues. Germline V gives CDR1 SGHNT, CDR2 YENEEA. Germline trimming cut 3 bases from V and 7 bases from J; bases unmatched to any gene: 12.